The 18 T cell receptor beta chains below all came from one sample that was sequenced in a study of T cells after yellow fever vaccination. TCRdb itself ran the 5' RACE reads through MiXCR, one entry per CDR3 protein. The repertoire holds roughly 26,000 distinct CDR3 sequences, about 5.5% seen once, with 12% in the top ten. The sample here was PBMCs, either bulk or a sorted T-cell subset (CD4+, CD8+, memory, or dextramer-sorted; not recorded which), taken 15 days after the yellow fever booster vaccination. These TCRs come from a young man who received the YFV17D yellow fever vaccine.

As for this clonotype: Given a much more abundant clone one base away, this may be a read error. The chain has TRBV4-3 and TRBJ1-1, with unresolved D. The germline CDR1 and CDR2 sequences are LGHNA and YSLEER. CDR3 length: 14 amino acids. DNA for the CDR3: TGCACCAGCAGCCTGCGGCACATGAACACTGAAGCTTTCTTT. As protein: CTSSLRHMNTEAFF.

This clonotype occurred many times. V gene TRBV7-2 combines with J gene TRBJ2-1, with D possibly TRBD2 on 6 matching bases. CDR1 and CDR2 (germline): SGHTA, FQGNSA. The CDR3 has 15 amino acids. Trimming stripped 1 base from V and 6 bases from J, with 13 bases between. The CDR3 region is CASSLGAGTFNEQFF. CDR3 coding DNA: TGTGCCAGCAGCTTAGGGGCGGGAACCTTCAATGAGCAGTTCTTC. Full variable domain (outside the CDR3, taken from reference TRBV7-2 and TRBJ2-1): GAGVSQSPSNKVTEKGKDVELRCDPISGHTALYWYRQSLGQGLEFLIYFQGNSAPDKSGLPSDRFSAERTGGSVSTLTIQRTQQEDSAVYLCASSLGAGTFNEQFFGPGTRLTVL.

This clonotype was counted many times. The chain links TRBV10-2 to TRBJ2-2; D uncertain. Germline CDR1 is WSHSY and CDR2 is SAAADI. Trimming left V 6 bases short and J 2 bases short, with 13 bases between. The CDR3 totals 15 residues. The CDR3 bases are TGCGCCAGCAGGCCTCAGATGATTAACACCGGGGAGCTGTTTTTT. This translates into CASRPQMINTGELFF.

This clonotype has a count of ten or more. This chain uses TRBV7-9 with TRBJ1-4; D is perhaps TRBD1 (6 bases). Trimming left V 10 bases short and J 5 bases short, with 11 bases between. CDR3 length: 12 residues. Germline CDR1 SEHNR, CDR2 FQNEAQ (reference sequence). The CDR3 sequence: CAIPQGNEKLFF. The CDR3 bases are TGTGCCATCCCACAGGGAAATGAAAAACTGTTTTTT.

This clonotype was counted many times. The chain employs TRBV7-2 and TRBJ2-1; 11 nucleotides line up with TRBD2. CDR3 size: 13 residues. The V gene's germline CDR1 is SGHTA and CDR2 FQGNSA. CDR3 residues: CATLAGGFNEQFF. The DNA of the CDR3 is TGTGCGACCCTAGCGGGAGGTTTCAATGAGCAGTTCTTC.

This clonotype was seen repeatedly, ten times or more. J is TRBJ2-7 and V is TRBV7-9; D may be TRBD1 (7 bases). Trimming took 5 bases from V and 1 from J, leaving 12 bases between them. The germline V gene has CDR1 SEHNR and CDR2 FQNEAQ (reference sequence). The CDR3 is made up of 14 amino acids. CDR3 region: CASSPQGGSYEQYF. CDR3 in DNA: TGTGCCAGCAGCCCGCAGGGGGGATCCTACGAGCAGTACTTC.

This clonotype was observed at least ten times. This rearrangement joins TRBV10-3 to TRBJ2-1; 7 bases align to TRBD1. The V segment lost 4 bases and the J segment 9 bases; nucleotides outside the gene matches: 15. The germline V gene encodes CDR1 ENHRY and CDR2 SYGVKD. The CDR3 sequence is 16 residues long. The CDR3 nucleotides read TGTGCCATCAGTGGACAGGGCCTAGGGGCTGGAGGTGAGCAGTTCTTC. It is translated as CAISGQGLGAGGEQFF.

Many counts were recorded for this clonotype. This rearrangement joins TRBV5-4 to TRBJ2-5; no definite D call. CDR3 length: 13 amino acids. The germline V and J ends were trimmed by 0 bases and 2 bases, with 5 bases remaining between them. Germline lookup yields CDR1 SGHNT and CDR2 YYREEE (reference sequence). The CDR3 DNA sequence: TGTGCCAGCAGCTTGGGACCACAAGAGACCCAGTACTTC. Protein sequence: CASSLGPQETQYF.

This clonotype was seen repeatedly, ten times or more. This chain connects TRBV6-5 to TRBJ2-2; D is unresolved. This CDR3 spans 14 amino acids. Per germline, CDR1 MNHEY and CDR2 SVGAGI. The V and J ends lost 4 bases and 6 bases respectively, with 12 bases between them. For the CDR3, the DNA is TGTGCCAGCAGTTTCTCGGACCAGTCCGGGGAGCTGTTTTTT. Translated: CASSFSDQSGELFF.

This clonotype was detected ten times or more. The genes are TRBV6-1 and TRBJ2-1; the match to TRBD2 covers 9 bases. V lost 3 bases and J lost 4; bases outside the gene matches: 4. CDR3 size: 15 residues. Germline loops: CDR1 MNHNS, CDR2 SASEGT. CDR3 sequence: CASSDRLAEYNEQFF. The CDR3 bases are TGTGCCAGCAGTGACCGACTAGCGGAGTACAATGAGCAGTTCTTC.

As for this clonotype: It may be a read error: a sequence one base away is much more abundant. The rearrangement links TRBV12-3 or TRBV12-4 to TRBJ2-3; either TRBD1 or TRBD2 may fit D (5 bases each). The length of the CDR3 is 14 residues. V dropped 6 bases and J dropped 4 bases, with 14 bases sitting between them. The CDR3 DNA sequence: TGTGCCAGCAGCCCAATCCCGGGGCCAGATACGCAGTATTTT. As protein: CASSPIPGPDTQYF.

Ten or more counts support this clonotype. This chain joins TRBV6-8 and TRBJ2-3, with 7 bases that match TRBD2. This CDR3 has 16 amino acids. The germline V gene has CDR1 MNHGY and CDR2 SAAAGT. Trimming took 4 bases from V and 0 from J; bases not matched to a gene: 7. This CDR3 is CASSCRLAGSTDTQYF. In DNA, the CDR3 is TGTGCCAGCAGTTGTCGACTAGCAGGTAGCACAGATACGCAGTATTTT.

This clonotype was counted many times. The CDR3, as DNA: TGTGCCAGCAGCTTAGCAGGGGGGCCCACAGATACGCAGTATTTT. This translates into CASSLAGGPTDTQYF. The chain recombines TRBV7-2 with TRBJ2-3, with D tentatively TRBD1 or TRBD2 (6 bases each). From germline, CDR1 is SGHTA and CDR2 FQGNSA. CDR3 length: 15 amino acids. V was pared by 0 bases and J by 2 bases, with 9 bases between.

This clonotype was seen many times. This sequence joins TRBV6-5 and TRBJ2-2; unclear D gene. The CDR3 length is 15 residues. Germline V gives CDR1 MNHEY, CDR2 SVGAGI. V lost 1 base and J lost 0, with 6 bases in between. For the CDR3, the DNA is TGTGCCAGCAGTTACTTGACAACGAACACCGGGGAGCTGTTTTTT. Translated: CASSYLTTNTGELFF.

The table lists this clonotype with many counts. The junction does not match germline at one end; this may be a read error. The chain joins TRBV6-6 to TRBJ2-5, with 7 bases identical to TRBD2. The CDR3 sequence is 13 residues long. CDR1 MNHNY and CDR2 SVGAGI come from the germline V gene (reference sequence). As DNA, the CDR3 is TGTGCCAGCAGTTCCGGACTAGGGGAGATCCAGTACTTC. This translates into CASSSGLGEIQYF.

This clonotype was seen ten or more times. The CDR3 region has the DNA TGCGCCAGCAGCATCTCCGGGACAGTTGGCACAGATACGCAGTATTTT. This codes for CASSISGTVGTDTQYF. The V call is TRBV5-1, the J call TRBJ2-3; 7 positions match TRBD1. Per the germline V gene, CDR1 is SGHRS and CDR2 is YFSETQ. This CDR3 contains 16 residues. J gave up 1 base and V 4 bases, and 9 bases lay outside the gene matches.

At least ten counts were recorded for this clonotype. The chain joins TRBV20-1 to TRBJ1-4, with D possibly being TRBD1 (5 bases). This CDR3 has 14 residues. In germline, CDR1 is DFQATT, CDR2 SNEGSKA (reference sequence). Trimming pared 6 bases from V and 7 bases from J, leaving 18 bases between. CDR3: CSAHGTDGSEKLFF. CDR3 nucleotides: TGCAGTGCCCACGGGACGGACGGGAGTGAAAAACTGTTTTTT.

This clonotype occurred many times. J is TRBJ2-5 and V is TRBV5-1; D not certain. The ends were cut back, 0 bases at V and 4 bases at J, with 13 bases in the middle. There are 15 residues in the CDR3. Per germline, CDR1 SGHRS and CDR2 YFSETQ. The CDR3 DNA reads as TGCGCCAGCAGCTTGGAGGCCAGGAGCCGAGAGACCCAGTACTTC. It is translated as CASSLEARSRETQYF.